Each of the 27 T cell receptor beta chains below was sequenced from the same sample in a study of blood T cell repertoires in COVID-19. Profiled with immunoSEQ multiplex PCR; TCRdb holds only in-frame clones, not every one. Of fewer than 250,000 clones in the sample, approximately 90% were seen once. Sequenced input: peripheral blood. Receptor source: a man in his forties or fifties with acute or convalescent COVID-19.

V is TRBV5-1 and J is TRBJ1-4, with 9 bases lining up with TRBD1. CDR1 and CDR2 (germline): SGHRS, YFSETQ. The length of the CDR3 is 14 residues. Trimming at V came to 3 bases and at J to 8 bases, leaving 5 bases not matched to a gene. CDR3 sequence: CASSYGTGSEKLFF. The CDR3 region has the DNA TGCGCCAGCAGCTACGGGACAGGGAGCGAAAAACTGTTTTTT.

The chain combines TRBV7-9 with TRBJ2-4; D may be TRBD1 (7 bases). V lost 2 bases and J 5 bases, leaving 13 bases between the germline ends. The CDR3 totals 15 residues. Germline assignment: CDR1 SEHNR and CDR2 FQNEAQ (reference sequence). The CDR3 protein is CASSLRQGGENIQYF. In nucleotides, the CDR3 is TGTGCCAGCAGCTTAAGGCAGGGGGGTGAAAACATTCAGTACTTC.

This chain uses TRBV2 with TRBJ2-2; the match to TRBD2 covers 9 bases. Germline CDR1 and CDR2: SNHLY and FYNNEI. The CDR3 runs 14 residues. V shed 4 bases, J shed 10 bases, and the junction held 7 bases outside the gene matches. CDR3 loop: CASSGSGGLKELFF. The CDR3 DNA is TGTGCCAGCAGTGGAAGCGGGGGGCTCAAGGAGCTGTTTTTT.

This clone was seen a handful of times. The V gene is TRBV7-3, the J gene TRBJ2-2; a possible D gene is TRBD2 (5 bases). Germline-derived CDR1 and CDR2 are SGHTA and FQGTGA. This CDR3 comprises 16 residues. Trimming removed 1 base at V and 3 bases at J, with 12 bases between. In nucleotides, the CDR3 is TGTGCCAGCAGCTTAAATTCCCCCGGGGACACCGGGGAGCTGTTTTTT. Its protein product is CASSLNSPGDTGELFF.

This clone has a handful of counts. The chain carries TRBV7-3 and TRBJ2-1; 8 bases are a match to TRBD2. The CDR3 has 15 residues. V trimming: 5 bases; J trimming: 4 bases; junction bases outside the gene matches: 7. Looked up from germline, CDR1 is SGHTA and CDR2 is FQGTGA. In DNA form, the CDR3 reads TGTGCCAGCAGCCCCTTAGCGGGAAGTTACAATGAGCAGTTCTTC. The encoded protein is CASSPLAGSYNEQFF.

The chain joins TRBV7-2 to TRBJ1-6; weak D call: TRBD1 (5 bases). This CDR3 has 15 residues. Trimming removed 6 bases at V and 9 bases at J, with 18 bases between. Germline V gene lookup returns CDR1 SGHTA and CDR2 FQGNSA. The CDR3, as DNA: TGTGCCAGCAGTCAAGGTGGAGGGCAGGGTTCACCCCTCCACTTT. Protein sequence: CASSQGGGQGSPLHF.

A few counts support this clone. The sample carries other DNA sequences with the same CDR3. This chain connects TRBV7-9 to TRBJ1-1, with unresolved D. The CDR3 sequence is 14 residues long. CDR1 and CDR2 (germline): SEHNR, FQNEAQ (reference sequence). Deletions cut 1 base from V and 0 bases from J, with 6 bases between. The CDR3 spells CASSLGGMNTEAFF. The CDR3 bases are TGTGCCAGCAGCTTAGGAGGGATGAACACTGAAGCTTTCTTT.

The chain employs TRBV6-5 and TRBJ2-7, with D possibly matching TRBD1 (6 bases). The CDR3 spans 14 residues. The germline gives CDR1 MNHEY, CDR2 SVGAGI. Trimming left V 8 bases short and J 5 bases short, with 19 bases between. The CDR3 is CASAKGTGNDEQYF. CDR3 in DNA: TGTGCCAGCGCCAAAGGCACAGGGAATGACGAGCAGTACTTC.

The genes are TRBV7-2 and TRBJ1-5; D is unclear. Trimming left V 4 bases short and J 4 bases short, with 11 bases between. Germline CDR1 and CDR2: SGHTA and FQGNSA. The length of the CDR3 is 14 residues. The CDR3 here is CASSSRLENQPQHF. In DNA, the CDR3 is TGTGCCAGCAGCTCACGACTAGAAAATCAGCCCCAGCATTTT.

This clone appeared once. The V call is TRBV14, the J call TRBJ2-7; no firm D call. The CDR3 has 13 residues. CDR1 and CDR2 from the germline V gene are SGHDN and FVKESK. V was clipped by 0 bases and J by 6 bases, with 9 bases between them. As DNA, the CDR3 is TGTGCCAGCAGCCAAGATCCCAGACTCGAGCAGTACTTC. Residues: CASSQDPRLEQYF.

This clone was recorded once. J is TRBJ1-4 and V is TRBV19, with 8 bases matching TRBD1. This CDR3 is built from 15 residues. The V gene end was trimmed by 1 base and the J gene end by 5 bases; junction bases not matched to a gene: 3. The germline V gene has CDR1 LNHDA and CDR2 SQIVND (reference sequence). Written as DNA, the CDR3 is TGTGCCAGTAGTATAGTCACAGGGGGGAATGAAAAACTGTTTTTT. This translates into CASSIVTGGNEKLFF. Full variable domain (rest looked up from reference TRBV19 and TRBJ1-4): DGGITQSPKYLFRKEGQNVTLSCEQNLNHDAMYWYRQDPGQGLRLIYYSQIVNDFQKGDIAEGYSVSREKKESFPLTVTSAQKNPTAFYLCASSIVTGGNEKLFFGSGTQLSVL.

This CDR3 reads CASSPGQGAYEQYF. Written as DNA, the CDR3 is TGTGCCAGTAGCCCGGGACAGGGAGCCTACGAGCAGTACTTC. The genes are TRBV19 and TRBJ2-7, with 9 bases identical to TRBD1. CDR1 and CDR2 from the germline V gene are LNHDA and SQIVND (reference sequence). The CDR3 extends over 14 amino acids. V shed 6 bases, J shed 2 bases, and the junction held 5 bases outside the gene matches.

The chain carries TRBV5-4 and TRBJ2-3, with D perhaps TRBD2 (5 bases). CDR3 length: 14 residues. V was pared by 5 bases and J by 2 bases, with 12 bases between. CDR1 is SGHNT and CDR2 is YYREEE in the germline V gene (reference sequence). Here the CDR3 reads CASRPGLNTDTQYF. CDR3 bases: TGTGCCAGCAGGCCAGGACTCAACACAGATACGCAGTATTTT.

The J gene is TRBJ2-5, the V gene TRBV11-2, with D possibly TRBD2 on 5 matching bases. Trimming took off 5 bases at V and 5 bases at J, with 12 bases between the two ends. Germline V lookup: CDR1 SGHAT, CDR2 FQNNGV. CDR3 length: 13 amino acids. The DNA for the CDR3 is TGTGCCAGCAGCCGGGATCTTCCGGAGACCCAGTACTTC. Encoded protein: CASSRDLPETQYF.

DNA of the CDR3: TGTGCCAGCAGCTTAGACGGGGGAAGGAACACTGAAGCTTTCTTT. Translating gives CASSLDGGRNTEAFF. This rearrangement joins TRBV7-6 to TRBJ1-1, with D perhaps TRBD1 (5 bases). Germline V gene data show CDR1 as SGHVS and CDR2 as FNYEAQ. The CDR3 loop spans 15 amino acids. Trimming removed 1 base from V and 1 base from J, with 10 bases in between.

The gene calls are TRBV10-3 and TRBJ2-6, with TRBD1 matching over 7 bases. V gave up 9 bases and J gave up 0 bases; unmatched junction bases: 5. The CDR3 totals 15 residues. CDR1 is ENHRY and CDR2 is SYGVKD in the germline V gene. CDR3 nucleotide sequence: TGTGCCATATCCGACAGGGACTCTGGGGCCAACGTCCTGACTTTC. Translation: CAISDRDSGANVLTF.

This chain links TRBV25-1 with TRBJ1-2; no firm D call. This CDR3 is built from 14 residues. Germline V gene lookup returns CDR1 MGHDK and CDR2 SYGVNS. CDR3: CPQLDEGPSYGYTF. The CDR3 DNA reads TGTCCCCAACTAGATGAAGGCCCGAGCTATGGCTACACCTTC.

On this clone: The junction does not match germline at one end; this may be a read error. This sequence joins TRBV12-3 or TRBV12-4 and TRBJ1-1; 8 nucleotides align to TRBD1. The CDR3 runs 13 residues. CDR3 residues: CASSLVGQAEAFF. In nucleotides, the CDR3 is TGTGCCAGTAGTTTGGTGGGACAGGCTGAAGCTTTCTTT.

The CDR3 protein is CASSYTVFNSPLHF. CDR3 nucleotides: TGTGCCAGCAGCTATACTGTTTTTAATTCACCCCTCCACTTT. J is TRBJ1-6 and V is TRBV7-8; unclear D gene. V lost 4 bases to trimming and J lost 6 bases, with 10 bases between them. The V gene's germline CDR1 is SGHVS and CDR2 FQNEAQ. The CDR3 is made up of 14 amino acids.

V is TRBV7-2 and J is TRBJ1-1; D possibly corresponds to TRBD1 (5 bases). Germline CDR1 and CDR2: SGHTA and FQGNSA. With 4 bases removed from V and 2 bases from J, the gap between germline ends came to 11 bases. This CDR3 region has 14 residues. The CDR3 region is CASSSGGYNTEAFF. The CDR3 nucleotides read TGTGCCAGCAGCTCCGGGGGATATAACACTGAAGCTTTCTTT.

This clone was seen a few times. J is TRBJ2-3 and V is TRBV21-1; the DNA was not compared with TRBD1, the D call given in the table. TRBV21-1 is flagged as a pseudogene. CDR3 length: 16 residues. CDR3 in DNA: TGTGCCAGCAGCAAAGGCGGGGACAGGCCCGGAGATACGCAGTATTTT. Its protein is CASSKGGDRPGDTQYF.

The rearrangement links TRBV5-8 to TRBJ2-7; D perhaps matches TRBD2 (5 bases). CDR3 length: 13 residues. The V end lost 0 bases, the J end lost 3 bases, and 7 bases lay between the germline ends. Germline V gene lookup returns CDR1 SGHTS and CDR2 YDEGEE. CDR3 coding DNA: TGTGCCAGCAGCTTGGCGGGAAGCTACGAGCAGTACTTC. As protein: CASSLAGSYEQYF.

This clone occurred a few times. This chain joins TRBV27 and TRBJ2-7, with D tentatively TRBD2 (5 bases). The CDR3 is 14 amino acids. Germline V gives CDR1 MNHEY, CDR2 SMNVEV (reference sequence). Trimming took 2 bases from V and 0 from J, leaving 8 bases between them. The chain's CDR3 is CASSLTAGSYEQYF. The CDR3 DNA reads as TGTGCCAGCAGTTTAACCGCGGGCTCCTACGAGCAGTACTTC.

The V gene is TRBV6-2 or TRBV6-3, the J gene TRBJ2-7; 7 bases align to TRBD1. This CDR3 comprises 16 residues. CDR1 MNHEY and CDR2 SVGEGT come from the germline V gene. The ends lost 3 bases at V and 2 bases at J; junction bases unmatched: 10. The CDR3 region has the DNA TGTGCCAGCAGTTATAGGGGGCAAGGCGGACCCTACGAGCAGTACTTC. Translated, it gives CASSYRGQGGPYEQYF.

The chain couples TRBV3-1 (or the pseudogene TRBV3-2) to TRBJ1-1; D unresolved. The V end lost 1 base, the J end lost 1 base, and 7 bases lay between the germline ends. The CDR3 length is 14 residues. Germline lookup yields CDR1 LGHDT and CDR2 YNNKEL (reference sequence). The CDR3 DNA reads TGTGCCAGCAGCCAAGGGACTCCGAACACTGAAGCTTTCTTT. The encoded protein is CASSQGTPNTEAFF.

The CDR3 reads CASSQGLPLEQFF. The CDR3 DNA sequence: TGTGCCAGCAGTCAGGGACTACCTCTAGAGCAGTTCTTC. This chain joins TRBV27 and TRBJ2-1; 7 bases fit TRBD2. The CDR3 sequence is 13 residues long. Germline lookup yields CDR1 MNHEY and CDR2 SMNVEV (reference sequence). V dropped 5 bases and J dropped 10; count of bases not matched to a gene: 8.

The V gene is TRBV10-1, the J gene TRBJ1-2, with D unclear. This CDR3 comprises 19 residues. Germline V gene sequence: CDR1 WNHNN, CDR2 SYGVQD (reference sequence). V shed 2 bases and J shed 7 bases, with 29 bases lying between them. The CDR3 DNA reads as TGCGCCAGCAGTGAGCGAGGGCCCCTCGAATTATGTCGCGTAGGTGGCTACACCTTC. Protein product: CASSERGPLELCRVGGYTF.